This T cell receptor (beta chain) comes out of a study of blood T cell repertoires in COVID-19. As for the study in general: Researchers got acute and convalescent COVID-19 samples from the United States, Italy and Spain.

In the authors' methods: From reference gene primer amplification, estimates of nucleated cell counts were derived. Assay used: immunoSEQ multiplex PCR; TCRdb lists only in-frame clones, some missing. The V and J calls and clone size were taken over from that table, and D and trimming were inferred from the DNA. The sample contains 150,000 or so clones, around 82% of which appear only once. In Cohort 3, a recovered donor had either two negative PCRs, clearance, or symptom resolution. The CDR3 loop spans 14 amino acids. With 2 bases removed from V and 6 bases from J, the gap between germline ends came to 11 bases. Germline CDR1 and CDR2: SGHAT and FQNNGV.

The V and J genes are TRBV11-2 and TRBJ2-1, with TRBD1 as a possible D gene (6 bases). Source material: PBMCs or T cells enriched from blood (not recorded which). This TCR was sampled from a man aged 40-55 years who had recovered from COVID-19. The CDR3 protein is CASSLQTGGNEQFF. The CDR3, as DNA: TGTGCCAGCAGCTTACAGACAGGCGGCAATGAGCAGTTCTTC.